A single sample is the source of the 7 T cell receptor beta chains below, sequenced in a study of shared clonotypes between healthy human individuals. The protocol was immunoSEQ multiplex PCR, while the TCRdb copy is restricted to in-frame clones and leaves out a portion. The sample holds 550,000 to 800,000 clones, about 74% seen once. Sequencing was carried out using memory CD4+ T cells sorted from blood. Subset specified: CD45RA-negative fraction. These receptors all stem from a woman aged 25 to 39 in good health.

V usage is TRBV28 and J usage is TRBJ1-3; 8 bases fit TRBD1. Per the germline V gene, CDR1 is MDHEN and CDR2 is SYDVKM. The CDR3 consists of 15 residues. V dropped 7 bases and J dropped 11; count of bases not matched to a gene: 16. The CDR3 is CASTIGGNRGAPIYF. The CDR3 region has the DNA TGTGCCAGCACCATTGGGGGAAACAGGGGGGCTCCCATATATTTT.

A single count supports this clone. The chain recombines TRBV5-1 with TRBJ2-7; D possibly corresponds to TRBD1 (5 bases). The CDR3 runs 14 residues. Per germline, CDR1 SGHRS and CDR2 YFSETQ. V shed 2 bases and J shed 3 bases, with 12 bases lying between them. The DNA for the CDR3 is TGCGCCAGCAGCTTTGTCGGACACATCTACGAGCAGTACTTC. Amino acid sequence: CASSFVGHIYEQYF.

V and J are TRBV7-8 and TRBJ1-1; 9 positions agree with TRBD1. The J segment lost 4 bases and the V segment lost 6 bases, leaving 6 bases of the junction unmatched. The length of the CDR3 is 14 residues. CDR1 and CDR2 from the germline V gene are SGHVS and FQNEAQ. The chain's CDR3 is CASRIQGAATEAFF. The CDR3 DNA is TGTGCCAGCAGGATACAGGGGGCCGCCACTGAAGCTTTCTTT.

J is TRBJ1-1 and V is TRBV2; unclear D gene. Germline CDR1 reads SNHLY; CDR2 reads FYNNEI. With 8 bases removed from V and 4 bases from J, the gap between germline ends came to 11 bases. This CDR3 is built from 12 residues. CDR3 sequence: CASRWRRTEAFF. The CDR3 bases are TGTGCCAGCCGGTGGCGGCGCACTGAAGCTTTCTTT.

This rearrangement joins TRBV30 to TRBJ2-7; D unresolved. Germline V gives CDR1 GTSNPN, CDR2 SVGIG (reference sequence). V lost 2 bases to trimming and J lost 3 bases, with 8 bases between them. The CDR3 has 12 residues. This chain's CDR3 is CAWSSVGYEQYF. The CDR3, as DNA: TGTGCCTGGAGTTCGGTCGGCTACGAGCAGTACTTC.

The chain joins TRBV19 to TRBJ1-1; D call uncertain. The germline gives CDR1 LNHDA, CDR2 SQIVND (reference sequence). V was cut by 5 bases and J by 3 bases, with 13 bases left in between. The CDR3 totals 14 residues. Here the CDR3 DNA reads TGTGCCAGTAGTCCGGGAGTGCGGGACACTGAAGCTTTCTTT. Translated, it gives CASSPGVRDTEAFF.

The CDR3 loop reads CASSTTGTGKKQYF. DNA of the CDR3: TGTGCCAGTAGTACAACCGGGACAGGGAAGAAGCAGTACTTC. The rearrangement uses TRBV19 and TRBJ2-7; 9 bases are shared with TRBD1. Germline-derived CDR1 and CDR2 are LNHDA and SQIVND (reference sequence). CDR3 length: 14 residues. J lost 8 bases, V lost 4 bases, and 9 bases had no gene match.